The present T cell receptor beta chain was sequenced within a study of CD8 T cells in Susac syndrome (dated by TCRdb to about 2019). For the wider study: Among the Susac syndrome patients who were sequenced, clinically active disease was present in five or six and clinical remission was observed in roughly eight. At blood withdrawal, Susac syndrome patients were therapy-naive, treated with corticosteroids (with IVIg additionally given to some), or treated with IVIg alone. Repertoire sequencing was used to test whether CD8+ T cell activation and differentiation in Susac syndrome was antigen driven. The clonality of the CD8+ T cell repertoire was compared across approximately 11 healthy donors, 14 Susac syndrome patients and around 16 multiple sclerosis patients. Findings and caveats that apply to the study as a whole: CD8+ repertoires in Susac syndrome showed clonal expansion, which was highest in CD8+ TEMRA cells and was greater in clinically active patients than in remitting patients. In the total CD8+ and CD8+ TEMRA repertoires, approximately 17 and five Susac-specific public clones, respectively, were identified. The TCR sequencing and HLA analysis was acknowledged to have included a relatively small number of individuals.

RNA was extracted using the RNeasy kit, and roughly 0.45 to 1 microgram was reverse transcribed with random hexamers. The immunoSEQ multiplex PCR assay, which covers 54 Vbeta and 13 Jbeta segments, was used to amplify TCR beta CDR3 regions. Bias from PCR amplification was corrected by using a synthetic template baseline for primer optimization and for computational correction. The authors processed their data as follows. Only productive sequences were kept, with reads annotated to V, D and J genes according to IMGT and analyzed in immunoSEQ Analyzer. Clonality was computed as one minus Shannon entropy normalized by log2 of the number of productive unique sequences. For each patient and control, public and private clones were evaluated among the 100 most prevalent clones. Clones were defined as Susac-specific when absent from the healthy and MS cohorts, from 1,000 to 1,100 published viral clones and from other ImmuneACCESS disease sequences. TCRdb reran the public reads through fastp at Q25 and MiXCR, keeping productive beta chains. Each entry merges the rows of one CDR3 protein and shows their most common DNA and genes. The V and J calls and clone size come from TCRdb's table, not from the authors' own analysis. Counted in this sample were 70,000 to 100,000 distinct CDR3 sequences; 95% to 96% of them appeared once. The ten most abundant clones make up approximately 0.42% of the sample.

High-throughput TCR beta sequencing profiled peripheral blood CD8+ and CD4+ T cells from healthy donors, Susac syndrome patients and multiple sclerosis patients. The Susac syndrome patients fulfilled recently defined diagnostic criteria for definite or probable disease. CD8+ TEMRA cells were enriched by FACS, while bulk CD8+ and CD4+ T cells were purified by magnetic negative isolation. Blood was drawn into EDTA tubes, processed within 24 hours, and PBMCs were isolated by density gradient centrifugation. PBMCs intended for TCR sequencing were frozen in liquid nitrogen and were later thawed in a 37 degrees C water bath. The sorted or isolated CD4+, CD8+ and CD8+ TEMRA cells reached a purity of at least 90%. Regarding this clonotype: Its antigen has not been determined. At one end the junction does not follow the germline gene, possibly because of a read error.

The CDR3 runs 12 residues from the cysteine to the phenylalanine. The CDR3 DNA has 36 bases and is translated from base 1. The germline V gene provides CDR1 SGHVS and CDR2 FQNEAQ. This TCR was recovered from a human donor with Susac syndrome. Sequencing was performed on CD8+ T cells from PBMCs. The chain uses TRBV7-8 and TRBJ2-7; no D segment can be confidently identified. The DNA is as follows: TGTGCCAGCAGGAGAGGCTCCAACGAGCAGTACTTC. It encodes CASRRGSNEQYF.